One and the same sample provided the 9 T cell receptor beta chains below, sequenced in a study of cytomegalovirus exposure and HLA in healthy donors. PCR employed 60 Vbeta and 13 Jbeta primers. Sequencing was performed with immunoSEQ multiplex PCR; in TCRdb, only in-frame clones are kept and a portion is missing. The top ten clones hold 5.6% of a sample with 150,000 to 180,000 clones, more than 75% of them seen once. Sequencing was performed on PBMCs. These receptor sequences come from a woman aged 40 to 50 in good health and CMV-seropositive.

V is TRBV7-9 and J is TRBJ1-5; D gene ambiguous. Germline V gene lookup returns CDR1 SEHNR and CDR2 FQNEAQ (reference sequence). The CDR3 consists of 17 residues. The germline V and J ends were trimmed by 0 bases and 2 bases, with 14 bases remaining between them. The CDR3: CASSLATGSRGNQPQHF. The DNA for the CDR3 is TGTGCCAGCAGCTTAGCGACGGGGAGTAGGGGCAATCAGCCCCAGCATTTT.

This chain connects TRBV4-1 to TRBJ2-1; the match to TRBD2 covers 12 bases. Germline assignment: CDR1 MGHRA and CDR2 YSYEKL. The V segment lost 5 bases and the J segment 10 bases; nucleotides outside the gene matches: 9. CDR3 length: 15 residues. CDR3 loop: CASSTRLAGAGEQFF. In DNA form, the CDR3 reads TGCGCCAGCAGCACCCGACTAGCGGGGGCGGGGGAGCAGTTCTTC.

The chain links TRBV5-1 to TRBJ2-2; 7 bases are shared with TRBD1. V gave up 7 bases and J gave up 2 bases; unmatched junction bases: 11. The CDR3 totals 16 residues. Germline CDR1 is SGHRS and CDR2 is YFSETQ. The CDR3 DNA sequence: TGCGCCAGCGCTAAAGGTGGGACAGCAAACACCGGGGAGCTGTTTTTT. The encoded protein is CASAKGGTANTGELFF.

This chain links TRBV7-6 with TRBJ2-7; TRBD2 agrees at 11 bases. There are 14 residues in the CDR3. The V and J ends lost 10 bases and 7 bases, in that order; junction bases with no gene match: 12. Per germline, CDR1 SGHVS and CDR2 FNYEAQ. In nucleotides, the CDR3 is TGTGCCACTACGTCGCTAGCGGGAGGAAGTGAGCAGTACTTC. It encodes CATTSLAGGSEQYF. The variable domain in full, with the rest retrieved from reference TRBV7-6 and TRBJ2-7, is GAGVSQSPRYKVTKRGQDVALRCDPISGHVSLYWYRQALGQGPEFLTYFNYEAQQDKSGLPNDRFSAERPEGSISTLTIQRTEQRDSAMYRCATTSLAGGSEQYFGPGTRLTVT.

The gene calls are TRBV18 and TRBJ2-1; TRBD1 matches at 8 bases. With V trimmed by 4 bases and J by 6 bases, 8 bases remained unmatched. CDR1 and CDR2 from the germline V gene are KGHSH and LQKENI. This CDR3 contains 15 residues. The CDR3: CASSRRQGAGNEQFF. The CDR3 DNA reads as TGTGCCAGCTCACGCCGGCAGGGGGCTGGCAATGAGCAGTTCTTC.

The sample holds one count of this clone. CDR3 in amino acids: CASSLEGAGRGDEQFF. The CDR3 DNA sequence: TGCGCCAGCAGCTTGGAAGGTGCGGGCCGGGGTGATGAGCAGTTCTTC. The chain is built from TRBV5-1 and TRBJ2-1; maybe TRBD2 (5 bases). The germline V gene has CDR1 SGHRS and CDR2 YFSETQ. Trimming left V 0 bases short and J 8 bases short, with 18 bases between. This CDR3 contains 16 residues.

The chain is built from TRBV5-1 and TRBJ2-5; D possibly corresponds to TRBD1 (5 bases). The CDR3 is 14 amino acids. The ends were cut back, 0 bases at V and 4 bases at J, with 10 bases in the middle. The germline V gene encodes CDR1 SGHRS and CDR2 YFSETQ. The CDR3 DNA reads TGCGCCAGCAGCTTGGCCTGGGGCCTAGAGACCCAGTACTTC. It encodes CASSLAWGLETQYF.

The rearrangement joins TRBV28 to TRBJ2-5, with 8 nucleotides matching TRBD2. J gave up 5 bases and V 7 bases, and 9 bases lay outside the gene matches. Germline assignment: CDR1 MDHEN and CDR2 SYDVKM. This CDR3 has 14 amino acids. CDR3 in amino acids: CASTSSGPGETQYF. The CDR3 bases are TGTGCCAGCACCTCTAGCGGGCCGGGCGAGACCCAGTACTTC.

This rearrangement joins TRBV4-2 to TRBJ2-1; 8 bases are shared with TRBD1. CDR1 is LGHNA and CDR2 is YNFKEQ in the germline V gene. The V gene end was trimmed by 7 bases and the J gene end by 9 bases; junction bases not matched to a gene: 11. The CDR3 extends over 14 amino acids. CDR3 sequence (DNA): TGTGCCAGCACCCGACAGGGGCCCGACCGTGAGCAGTTCTTC. It encodes CASTRQGPDREQFF.